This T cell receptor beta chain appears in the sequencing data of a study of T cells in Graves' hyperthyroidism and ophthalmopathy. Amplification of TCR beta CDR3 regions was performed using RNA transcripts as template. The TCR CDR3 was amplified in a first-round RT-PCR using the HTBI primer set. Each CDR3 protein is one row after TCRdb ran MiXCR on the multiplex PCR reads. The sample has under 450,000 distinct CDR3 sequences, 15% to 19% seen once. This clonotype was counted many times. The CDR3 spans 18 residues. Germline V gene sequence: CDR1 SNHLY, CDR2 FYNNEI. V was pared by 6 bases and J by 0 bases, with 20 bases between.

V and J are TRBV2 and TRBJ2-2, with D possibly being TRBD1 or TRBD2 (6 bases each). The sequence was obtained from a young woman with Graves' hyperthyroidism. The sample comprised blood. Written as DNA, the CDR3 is TGTGCCAGCAGCCTAAGGGGGGTAGGGGGGCCGAACACCGGGGAGCTGTTTTTT. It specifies CASSLRGVGGPNTGELFF.